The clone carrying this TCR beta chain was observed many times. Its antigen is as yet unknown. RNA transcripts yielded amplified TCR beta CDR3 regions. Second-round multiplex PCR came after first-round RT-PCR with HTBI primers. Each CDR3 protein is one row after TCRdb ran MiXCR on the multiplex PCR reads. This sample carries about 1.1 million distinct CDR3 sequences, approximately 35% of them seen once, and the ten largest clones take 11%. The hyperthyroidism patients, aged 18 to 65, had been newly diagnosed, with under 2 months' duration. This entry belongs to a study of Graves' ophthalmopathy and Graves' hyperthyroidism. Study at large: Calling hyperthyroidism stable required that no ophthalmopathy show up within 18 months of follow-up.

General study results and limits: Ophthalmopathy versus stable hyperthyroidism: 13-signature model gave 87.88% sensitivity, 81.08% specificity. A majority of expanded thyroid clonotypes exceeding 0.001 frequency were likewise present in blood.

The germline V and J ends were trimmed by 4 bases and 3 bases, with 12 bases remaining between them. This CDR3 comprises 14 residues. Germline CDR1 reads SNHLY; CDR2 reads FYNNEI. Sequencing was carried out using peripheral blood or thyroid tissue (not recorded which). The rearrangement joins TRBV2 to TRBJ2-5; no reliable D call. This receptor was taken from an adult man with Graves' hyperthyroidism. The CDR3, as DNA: TGTGCCAGCAGTGGTCCCGAACCCAAAGAGACCCAGTACTTC. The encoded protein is CASSGPEPKETQYF.